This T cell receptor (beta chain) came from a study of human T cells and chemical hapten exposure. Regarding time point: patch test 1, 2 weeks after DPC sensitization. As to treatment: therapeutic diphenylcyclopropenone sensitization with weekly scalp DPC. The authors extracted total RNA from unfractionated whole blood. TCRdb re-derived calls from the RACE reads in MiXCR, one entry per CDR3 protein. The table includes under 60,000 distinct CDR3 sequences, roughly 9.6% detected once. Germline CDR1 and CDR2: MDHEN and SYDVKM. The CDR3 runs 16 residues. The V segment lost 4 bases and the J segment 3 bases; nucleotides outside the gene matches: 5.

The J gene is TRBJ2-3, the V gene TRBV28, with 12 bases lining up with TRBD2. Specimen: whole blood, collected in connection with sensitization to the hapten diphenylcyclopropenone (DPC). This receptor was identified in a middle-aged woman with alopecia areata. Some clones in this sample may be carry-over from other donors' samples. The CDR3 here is CASSSTSGGGTDTQYF. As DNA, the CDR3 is TGTGCCAGCAGTTCGACTAGCGGGGGTGGGACAGATACGCAGTATTTT.